The clone carrying this T cell receptor beta chain was counted at least ten times. Its cognate antigen is unknown. Library construction for TCR beta used iRepertoire HTBI primers and Arm-PCR of CDR3 regions. Original data processing: Looking across samples, the authors found some 67 TRBV and some 15 TRBJ segments. TCRdb recomputed calls from the multiplex PCR reads with MiXCR, one row per CDR3 protein. TCRdb's processing, not the authors', yielded these V and J calls. The sample records about 500,000 distinct CDR3 sequences, around 15% being singletons. This record belongs to a study of regulatory T cells in long-lasting Graves disease. Trimming cost V 5 bases and J 6 bases; bases outside gene matches: 10. Per the germline V gene, CDR1 is MRHNA and CDR2 is SNTAGT. The CDR3 loop spans 15 amino acids. Overall study findings and caveats: Researchers examined only peripheral blood and not thyroid tissue.

Time point denoted: newly diagnosed GD, antithyroid drugs for less than 3 months. Preparation of the TCR library used RNA extracted from PBMCs. These data were also filed under a second study, of T cells in Graves' hyperthyroidism and ophthalmopathy. That work states: Researchers barred patients who had uncontrolled infection, other autoimmune disease, pregnancy or lactation. The TCR CDR3 first-round RT-PCR relied on the HTBI primer set.

The rearrangement links TRBV6-4 to TRBJ2-3, with TRBD2 matching over 8 bases. The clonotype originates from a man in his forties with Graves disease. The sequenced sample was peripheral blood mononuclear cells (PBMCs), obtained at new diagnosis, from a patient treated with antithyroid drugs. DNA for the CDR3: TGTGCCAGCAGTTTAGAAGCGGGAGCTAGTGATACGCAGTATTTT. Residues: CASSLEAGASDTQYF.